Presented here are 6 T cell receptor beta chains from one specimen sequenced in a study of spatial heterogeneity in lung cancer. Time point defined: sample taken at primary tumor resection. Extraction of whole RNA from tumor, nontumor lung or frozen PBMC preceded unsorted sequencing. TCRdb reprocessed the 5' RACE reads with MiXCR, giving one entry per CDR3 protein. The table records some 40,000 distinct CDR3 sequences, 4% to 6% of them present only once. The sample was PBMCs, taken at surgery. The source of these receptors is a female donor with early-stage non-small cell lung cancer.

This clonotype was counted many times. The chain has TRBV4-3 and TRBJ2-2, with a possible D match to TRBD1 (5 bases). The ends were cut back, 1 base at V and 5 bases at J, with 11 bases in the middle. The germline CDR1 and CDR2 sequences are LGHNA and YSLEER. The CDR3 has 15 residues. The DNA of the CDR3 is TGCGCCAGCAGCCAAGCCAGGGTTGAAACCGGGGAGCTGTTTTTT. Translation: CASSQARVETGELFF.

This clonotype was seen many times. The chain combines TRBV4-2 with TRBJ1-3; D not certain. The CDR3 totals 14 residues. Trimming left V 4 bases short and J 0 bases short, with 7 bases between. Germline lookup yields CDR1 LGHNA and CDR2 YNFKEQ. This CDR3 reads CASSPFTSGNTIYF. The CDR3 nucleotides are TGTGCCAGCAGCCCCTTTACCTCTGGAAACACCATATATTTT.

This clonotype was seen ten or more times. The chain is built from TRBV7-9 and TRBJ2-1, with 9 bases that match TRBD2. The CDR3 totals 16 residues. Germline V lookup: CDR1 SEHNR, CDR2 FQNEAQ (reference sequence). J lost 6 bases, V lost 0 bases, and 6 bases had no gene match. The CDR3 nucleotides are TGTGCCAGCAGCTTAGCAGGGCCTAGCGGGGTCAATGAGCAGTTCTTC. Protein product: CASSLAGPSGVNEQFF.

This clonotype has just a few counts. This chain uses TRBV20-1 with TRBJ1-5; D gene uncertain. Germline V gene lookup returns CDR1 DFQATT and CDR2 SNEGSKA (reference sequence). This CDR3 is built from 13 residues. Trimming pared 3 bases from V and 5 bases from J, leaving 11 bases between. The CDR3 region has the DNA TGCAGTGCTAGGGGCGGAGTGGATCAGCCCCAGCATTTT. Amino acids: CSARGGVDQPQHF.

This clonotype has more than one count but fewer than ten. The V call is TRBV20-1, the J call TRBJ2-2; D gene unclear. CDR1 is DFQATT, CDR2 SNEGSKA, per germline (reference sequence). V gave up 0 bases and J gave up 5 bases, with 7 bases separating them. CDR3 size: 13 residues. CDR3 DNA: TGCAGTGCTAGAGAAATGAAGACCGGGGAGCTGTTTTTT. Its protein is CSAREMKTGELFF.

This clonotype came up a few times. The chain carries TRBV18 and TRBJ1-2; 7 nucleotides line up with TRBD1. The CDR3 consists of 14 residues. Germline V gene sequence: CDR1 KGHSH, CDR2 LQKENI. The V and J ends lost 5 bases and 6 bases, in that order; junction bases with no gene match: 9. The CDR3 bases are TGTGCCAGCTCATCCCTAGGGGGCGAGGATGGCTACACCTTC. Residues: CASSSLGGEDGYTF.